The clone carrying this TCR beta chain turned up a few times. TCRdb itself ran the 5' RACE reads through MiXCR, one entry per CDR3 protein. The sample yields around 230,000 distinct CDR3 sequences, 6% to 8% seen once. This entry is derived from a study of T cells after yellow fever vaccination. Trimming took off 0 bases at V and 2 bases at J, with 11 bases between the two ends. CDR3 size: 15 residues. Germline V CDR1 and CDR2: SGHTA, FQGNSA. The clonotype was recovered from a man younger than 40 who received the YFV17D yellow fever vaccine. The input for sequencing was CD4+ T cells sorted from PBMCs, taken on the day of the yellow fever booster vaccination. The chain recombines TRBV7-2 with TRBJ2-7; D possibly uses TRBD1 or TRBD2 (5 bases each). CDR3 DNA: TGTGCCAGCAGCTTAGCTGGGACGGAACCCTACGAGCAGTACTTC. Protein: CASSLAGTEPYEQYF.